This T cell receptor beta chain was recovered during a study of blood T cell repertoires in COVID-19. Across the study: The United States, Italy and Spain were the sources of the acute and convalescent COVID-19 samples. PBMCs, B-cell-depleted T cells, or T cells provided the cDNA or gDNA that made up the material.

The authors' processing: Amplification of reference gene primers was used by the study to estimate nucleated cell counts. Libraries were prepared by immunoSEQ multiplex PCR; TCRdb keeps only in-frame clonotypes and omits some of them. V and J calls and clone size are copied from that table; D and trimming were computed from the DNA. The sample lists 150,000 to 190,000 clones; roughly 80% were seen once. Germline V lookup: CDR1 LNHDA, CDR2 SQIVND (reference sequence). V lost 4 bases and J 0 bases, leaving 21 bases between the germline ends. This CDR3 region has 18 residues. The sequence derives from a woman of 80 years or more with acute or convalescent COVID-19. The sequenced sample consisted of peripheral blood. The chain uses TRBV19 and TRBJ1-2; D may be TRBD1 (6 bases). The CDR3 loop reads CASSKWTAYRSANYGYTF. CDR3 DNA: TGTGCCAGTAGTAAATGGACAGCGTACCGCTCAGCTAACTATGGCTACACCTTC.